The present entry profiles one T cell receptor beta chain with its context. The antigen remains unidentified. The sample belongs to a study of cytomegalovirus exposure and HLA in healthy donors. Study outcomes and limitations: In presence/absence analyses, roughly uniform sequencing depth across donors was assumed. Later genetic work tied a missense DCLRE1C variant to beta-chain V and J trimming.

The PCR was carried out with 60 Vbeta primers and 13 Jbeta primers. The repertoire was sequenced with immunoSEQ multiplex PCR; TCRdb's copy has only in-frame clones and lacks some. Of about 130,000 clones in the sample, about 76% were seen once. The CDR3 spans 14 residues. CDR1 is SGHDT and CDR2 is YYEEEE in the germline V gene. Deletions cut 3 bases from V and 3 bases from J, with 12 bases between. This receptor was taken from a man aged 18 to 30 in good health and CMV-seronegative. This chain connects TRBV5-6 to TRBJ2-5, with D maybe TRBD2 (7 bases). Sequenced input: PBMCs. CDR3 protein: CASSYQGREETQYF. The CDR3 nucleotides are TGTGCCAGCAGCTACCAGGGGAGGGAAGAGACCCAGTACTTC.